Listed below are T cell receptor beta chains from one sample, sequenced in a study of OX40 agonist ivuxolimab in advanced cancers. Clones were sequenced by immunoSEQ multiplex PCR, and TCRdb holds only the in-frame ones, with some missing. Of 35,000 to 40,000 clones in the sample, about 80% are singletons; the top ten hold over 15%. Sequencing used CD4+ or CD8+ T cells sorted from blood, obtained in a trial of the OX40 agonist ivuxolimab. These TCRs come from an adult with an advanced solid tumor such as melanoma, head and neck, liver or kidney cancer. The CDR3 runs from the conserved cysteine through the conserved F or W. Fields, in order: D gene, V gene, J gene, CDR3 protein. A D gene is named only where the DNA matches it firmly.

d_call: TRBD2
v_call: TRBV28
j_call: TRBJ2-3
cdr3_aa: CASSLFGTSGISSDTQYF

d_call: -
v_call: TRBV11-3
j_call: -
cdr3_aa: CASSLSGYEQYF

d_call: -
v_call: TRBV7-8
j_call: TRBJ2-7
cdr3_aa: CASSPPAGQGIGPGSSYEQYF

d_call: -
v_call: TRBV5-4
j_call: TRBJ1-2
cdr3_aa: CASSLVGGNGYTF

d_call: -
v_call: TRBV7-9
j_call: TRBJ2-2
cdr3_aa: CASSSAGGELFF

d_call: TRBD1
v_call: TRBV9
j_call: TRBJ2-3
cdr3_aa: CASSVEGQQTDTQYF

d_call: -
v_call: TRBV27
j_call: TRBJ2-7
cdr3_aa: CASSPEVGRHYEQYF

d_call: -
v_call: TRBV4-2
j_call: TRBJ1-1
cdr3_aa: CASSQDANTEAFF

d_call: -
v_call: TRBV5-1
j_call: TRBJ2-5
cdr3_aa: CASSSSRKYQETQYF

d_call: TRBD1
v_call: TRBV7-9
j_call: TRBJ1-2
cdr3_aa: CASSRLGGQPQKDF

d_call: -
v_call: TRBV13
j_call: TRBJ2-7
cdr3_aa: CASSFDPHEQYF

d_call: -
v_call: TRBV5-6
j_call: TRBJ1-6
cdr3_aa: CASSFLLRGVLNSPLHF

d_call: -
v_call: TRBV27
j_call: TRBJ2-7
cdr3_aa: CASSGSSYEQYF

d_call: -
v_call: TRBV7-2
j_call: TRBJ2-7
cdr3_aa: CASSLEAQGTNEQYF

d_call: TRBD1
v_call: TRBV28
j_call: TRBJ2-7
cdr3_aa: CASSLEQGAFYEQYF

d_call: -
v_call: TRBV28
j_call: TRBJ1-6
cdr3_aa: CASSGGLGSPLHF

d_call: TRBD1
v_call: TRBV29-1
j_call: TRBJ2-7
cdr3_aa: CSVEDDSGGEIYEQYF

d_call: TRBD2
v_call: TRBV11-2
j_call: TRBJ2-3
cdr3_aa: CASSLDTRLAGVTDTQYF

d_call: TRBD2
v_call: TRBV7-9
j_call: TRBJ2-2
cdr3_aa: CASSPGLVFGELFF

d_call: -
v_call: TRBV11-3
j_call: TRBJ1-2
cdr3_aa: CASSLRGPNYGYTF

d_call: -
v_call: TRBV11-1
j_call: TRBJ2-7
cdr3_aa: CASSPRQGGYEQYF

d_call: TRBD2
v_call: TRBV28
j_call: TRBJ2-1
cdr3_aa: CASSSPRLAATNEQFF

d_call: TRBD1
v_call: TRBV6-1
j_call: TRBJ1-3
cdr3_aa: CASSDGTGMGGNTIYF